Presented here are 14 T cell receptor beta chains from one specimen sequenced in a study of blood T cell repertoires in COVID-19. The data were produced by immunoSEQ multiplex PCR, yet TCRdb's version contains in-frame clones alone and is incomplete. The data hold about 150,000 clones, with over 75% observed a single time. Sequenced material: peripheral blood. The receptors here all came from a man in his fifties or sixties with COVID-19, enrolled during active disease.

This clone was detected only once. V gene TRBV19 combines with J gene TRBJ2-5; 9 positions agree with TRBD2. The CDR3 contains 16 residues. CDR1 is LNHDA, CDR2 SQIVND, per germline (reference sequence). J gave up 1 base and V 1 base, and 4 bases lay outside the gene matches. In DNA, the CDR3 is TGTGCCAGTAGTATAGGGCTAGCGGGGTTCCAAGAGACCCAGTACTTC. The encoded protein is CASSIGLAGFQETQYF.

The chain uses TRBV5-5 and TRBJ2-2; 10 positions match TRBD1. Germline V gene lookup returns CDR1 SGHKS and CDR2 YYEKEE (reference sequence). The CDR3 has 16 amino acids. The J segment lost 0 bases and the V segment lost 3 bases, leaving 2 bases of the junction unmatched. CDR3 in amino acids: CASSWTGGSNTGELFF. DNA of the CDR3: TGTGCCAGCAGCTGGACAGGGGGATCGAACACCGGGGAGCTGTTTTTT.

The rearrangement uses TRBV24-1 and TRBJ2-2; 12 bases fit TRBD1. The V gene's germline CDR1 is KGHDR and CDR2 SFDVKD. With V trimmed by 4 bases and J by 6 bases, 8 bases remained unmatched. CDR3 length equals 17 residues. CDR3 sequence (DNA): TGTGCCACCAGTGAGCTTAGGGACAGGGGGCGAGCCGGGGAGCTGTTTTTT. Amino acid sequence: CATSELRDRGRAGELFF.

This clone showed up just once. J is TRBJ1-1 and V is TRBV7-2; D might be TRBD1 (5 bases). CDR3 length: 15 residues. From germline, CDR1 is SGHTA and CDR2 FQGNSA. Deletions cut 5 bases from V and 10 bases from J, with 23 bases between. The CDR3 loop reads CASSLGGGTKSGAFF. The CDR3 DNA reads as TGTGCCAGCAGCCTCGGGGGGGGAACCAAAAGTGGAGCTTTCTTT. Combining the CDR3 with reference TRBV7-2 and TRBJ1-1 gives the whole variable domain GAGVSQSPSNKVTEKGKDVELRCDPISGHTALYWYRQSLGQGLEFLIYFQGNSAPDKSGLPSDRFSAERTGGSVSTLTIQRTQQEDSAVYLCASSLGGGTKSGAFFGQGTRLTVV.

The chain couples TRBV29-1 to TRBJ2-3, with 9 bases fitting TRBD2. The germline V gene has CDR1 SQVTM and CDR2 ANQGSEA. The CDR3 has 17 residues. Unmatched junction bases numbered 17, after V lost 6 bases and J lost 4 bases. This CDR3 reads CSVPTTLSGRRSDTQYF. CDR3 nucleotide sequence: TGCAGCGTGCCAACCACACTTAGCGGGAGAAGGTCAGATACGCAGTATTTT.

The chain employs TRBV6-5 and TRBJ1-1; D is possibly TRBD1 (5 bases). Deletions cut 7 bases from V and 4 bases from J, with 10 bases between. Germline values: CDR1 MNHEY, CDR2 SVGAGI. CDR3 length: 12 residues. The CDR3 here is CASISQATEAFF. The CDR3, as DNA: TGTGCCAGCATCTCACAGGCCACTGAAGCTTTCTTT.

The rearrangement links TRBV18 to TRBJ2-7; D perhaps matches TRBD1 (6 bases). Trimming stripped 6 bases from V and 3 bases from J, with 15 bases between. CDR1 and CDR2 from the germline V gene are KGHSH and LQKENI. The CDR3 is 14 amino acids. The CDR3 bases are TGTGCCAGCTCCCGGACCATGACAGGCTACGAGCAGTACTTC. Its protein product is CASSRTMTGYEQYF.

CDR3 sequence reads: CSVPGGDTNEKLFF. CDR3 coding DNA: TGCAGTGTCCCGGGGGGCGATACTAATGAAAAACTGTTTTTT. The chain couples TRBV29-1 to TRBJ1-4, with D perhaps TRBD1 (6 bases). Germline CDR1 and CDR2: SQVTM and ANQGSEA. The CDR3 length is 14 residues.

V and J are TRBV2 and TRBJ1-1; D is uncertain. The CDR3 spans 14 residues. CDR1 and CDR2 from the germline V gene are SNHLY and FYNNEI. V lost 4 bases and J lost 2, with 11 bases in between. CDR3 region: CASSGFTVNTEAFF. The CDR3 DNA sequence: TGTGCCAGCAGTGGTTTTACAGTTAACACTGAAGCTTTCTTT.

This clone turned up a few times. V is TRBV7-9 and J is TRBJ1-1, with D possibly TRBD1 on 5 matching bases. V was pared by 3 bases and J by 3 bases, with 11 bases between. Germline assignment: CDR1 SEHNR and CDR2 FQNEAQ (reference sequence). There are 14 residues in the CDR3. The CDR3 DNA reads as TGTGCCAGCAGCTTTCCAGGGCGAGACACTGAAGCTTTCTTT. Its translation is CASSFPGRDTEAFF.

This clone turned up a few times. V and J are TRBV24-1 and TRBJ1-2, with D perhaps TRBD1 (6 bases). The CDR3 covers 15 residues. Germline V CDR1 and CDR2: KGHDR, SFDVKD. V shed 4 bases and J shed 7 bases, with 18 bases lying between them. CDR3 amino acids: CATSDFSPTGGGYTF. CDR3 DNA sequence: TGTGCCACCAGTGACTTCTCACCGACAGGAGGTGGCTACACCTTC.

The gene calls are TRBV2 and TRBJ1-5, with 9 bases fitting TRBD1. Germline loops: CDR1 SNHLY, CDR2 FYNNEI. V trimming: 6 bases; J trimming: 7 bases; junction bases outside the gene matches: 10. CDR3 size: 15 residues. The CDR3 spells CASSYDRQGGQPQHF. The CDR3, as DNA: TGTGCCAGCAGCTACGATAGACAGGGGGGGCAGCCCCAGCATTTT.

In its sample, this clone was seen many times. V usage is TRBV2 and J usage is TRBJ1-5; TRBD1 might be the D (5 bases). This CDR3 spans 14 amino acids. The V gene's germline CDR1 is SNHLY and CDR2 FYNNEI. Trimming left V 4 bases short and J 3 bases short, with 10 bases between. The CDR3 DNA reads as TGTGCCAGCAGTGGAGACAGTTCCAATCAGCCCCAGCATTTT. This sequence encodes CASSGDSSNQPQHF.

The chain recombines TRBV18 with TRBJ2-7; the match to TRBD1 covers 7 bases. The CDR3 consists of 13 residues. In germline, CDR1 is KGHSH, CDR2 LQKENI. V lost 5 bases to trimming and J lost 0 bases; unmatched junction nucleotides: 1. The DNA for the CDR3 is TGTGCCAGCTCAGCAGGGGGCTCCTACGAGCAGTACTTC. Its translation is CASSAGGSYEQYF.